The present TCR beta chain was sequenced within a study of blood T cell repertoires in COVID-19. Study background: There were acute and convalescent COVID-19 samples, and they came from the United States, Italy and Spain.

The CDR3 spans 13 residues. The ends lost 8 bases at V and 10 bases at J; junction bases unmatched: 10. CDR1 is MNHEY, CDR2 SVGAGI, per germline. This clone was observed once. Generated by immunoSEQ multiplex PCR, the TCRdb table keeps only in-frame clones and is missing some. The table lists approximately 320,000 clones, roughly 86% of them singletons. This chain links TRBV6-5 with TRBJ2-1; 8 bases line up with TRBD2. Material for sequencing was peripheral blood. The source is a woman aged 30 to 39 with COVID-19, enrolled during active disease. CDR3 protein: CASPIRGGTEQFF. CDR3 DNA sequence: TGTGCCAGCCCAATCCGGGGGGGTACCGAGCAGTTCTTC.